The present TCR beta chain was sequenced within a study of T cell repertoires in cytomegalovirus infection. Study information: In the study, CMV epitopes included recently identified HLA-C-restricted and well-studied HLA-B-restricted ones.

Comments on this clonotype: What it binds is unknown.

Study results and limitations: HLA-C-restricted CMV-specific TCR beta clonotypes were dominant in the ex vivo response.

Germline V gives CDR1 LNHDA, CDR2 SQIVND (reference sequence). The junction had 15 bases not matched to a gene; V was cut back by 3 bases and J by 1 base. This CDR3 contains 19 residues. Each CDR3 protein is one row after TCRdb ran MiXCR on the reads. The repertoire has some 920,000 distinct CDR3 sequences, 31% of them found once; the top ten carry roughly 13%. The chain is built from TRBV19 and TRBJ2-1; 7 positions match TRBD1. The sequence was collected from a human donor in good health (CMV status not recorded). Some clones in this sample may be carry-over from other donors' samples. The sequenced sample was cultured CD8+ T cells from PBMCs, obtained from culture after CMV antigen stimulation. CDR3 in DNA: TGTGCCAGTAGTATTAAAATTCCCTCCCGGGACAGTTCCTACAATGAGCAGTTCTTC. Residues: CASSIKIPSRDSSYNEQFF.